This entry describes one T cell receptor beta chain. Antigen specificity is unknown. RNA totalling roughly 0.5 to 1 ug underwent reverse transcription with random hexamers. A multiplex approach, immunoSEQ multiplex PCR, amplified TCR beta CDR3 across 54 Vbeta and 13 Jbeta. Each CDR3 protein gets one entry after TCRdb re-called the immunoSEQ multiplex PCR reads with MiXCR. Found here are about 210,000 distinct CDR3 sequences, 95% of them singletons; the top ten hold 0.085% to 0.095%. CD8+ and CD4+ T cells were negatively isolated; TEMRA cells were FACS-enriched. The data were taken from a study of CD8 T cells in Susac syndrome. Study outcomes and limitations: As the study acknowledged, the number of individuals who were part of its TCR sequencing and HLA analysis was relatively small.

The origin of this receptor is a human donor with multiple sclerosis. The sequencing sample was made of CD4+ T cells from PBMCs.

The CDR3 spells CASSARLNTEAFF. In DNA, the CDR3 is TGTGCCAGCAGTGCACGGTTGAACACTGAAGCTTTCTTT. The chain recombines TRBV2 with TRBJ1-1; D not resolved. The CDR3 sequence is 13 residues long. Trimming cost V 4 bases and J 0 bases, with 6 bases left between them. The germline gives CDR1 SNHLY, CDR2 FYNNEI. The complete variable domain, with remaining parts taken from reference TRBV2 and TRBJ1-1, reads EPEVTQTPSHQVTQMGQEVILRCVPISNHLYFYWYRQILGQKVEFLVSFYNNEISEKSEIFDDQFSVERPDGSNFTLKIRSTKLEDSAMYFCASSARLNTEAFFGQGTRLTVV.